This T cell receptor beta chain came from a study of PD-1 blockade in classical Hodgkin lymphoma. Germline CDR1 reads SGDLS; CDR2 reads YYNGEE. CDR3 length equals 13 residues. V shed 3 bases and J shed 8 bases, with 14 bases lying between them. Every patient had relapsed following autologous stem cell transplantation, and cohorts differed in brentuximab vedotin exposure. Clones were sequenced by immunoSEQ multiplex PCR, and TCRdb holds only the in-frame ones, with some missing. The profile shows roughly 40,000 clones, around 87% of them singletons. The receptor comes from a human donor with classical Hodgkin lymphoma. The source was peripheral blood mononuclear cells (PBMCs), collected at baseline. This chain joins TRBV9 and TRBJ1-2; tentatively, D is TRBD1 (5 bases). CDR3 sequence reads: CASSASRGGGYTF. The CDR3 bases are TGTGCCAGCAGCGCCTCGAGGGGCGGAGGCTACACCTTC.